Each of the 30 T cell receptor beta chains below was sequenced from the same sample in a study of blood T cell repertoires in COVID-19. The method was immunoSEQ multiplex PCR; TCRdb's version includes in-frame clones alone and lacks a portion of them. This table holds 300,000 to 350,000 clones, 80% to 90% found once. Sequencing was carried out using peripheral blood. The receptors originated from a man aged 25 to 45 with COVID-19, enrolled during active disease.

The chain uses TRBV4-3 and TRBJ2-3, with D maybe TRBD2 (6 bases). V shed 5 bases and J shed 2 bases, with 14 bases lying between them. CDR1 and CDR2 (germline): LGHNA, YSLEER. CDR3 length equals 15 residues. The CDR3 reads CASSFTGLDTDTQYF. CDR3 DNA: TGCGCCAGCAGCTTCACGGGACTCGACACAGATACGCAGTATTTT.

This clone was seen just once. The rearrangement uses TRBV6-2 or TRBV6-3 and TRBJ1-6; 8 nucleotides line up with TRBD1. The J segment lost 7 bases and the V segment lost 3 bases, leaving 8 bases of the junction unmatched. Germline V gene data show CDR1 as MNHEY and CDR2 as SVGEGT. The CDR3 is 16 residues long. CDR3 DNA: TGTGCCAGCAGTTATCGGAGGACAGGGAAAAATTCACCCCTCCACTTT. Its translation: CASSYRRTGKNSPLHF.

J is TRBJ2-7 and V is TRBV19, with D possibly TRBD2 on 5 matching bases. The CDR3 covers 15 residues. The germline gives CDR1 LNHDA, CDR2 SQIVND (reference sequence). V dropped 2 bases and J dropped 3 bases, with 14 bases sitting between them. In DNA, the CDR3 is TGTGCCAGTAGTATATTATTCGGAGCGGACTACGAGCAGTACTTC. It is translated as CASSILFGADYEQYF.

The chain's CDR3 is CASSRGQLYSNQPQHF. The CDR3 nucleotides are TGCGCCAGCAGCCGAGGACAATTATATAGCAATCAGCCCCAGCATTTT. This rearrangement joins TRBV4-1 to TRBJ1-5; weak D call: TRBD1 (5 bases). The CDR3 runs to 16 residues. Germline V gene lookup returns CDR1 MGHRA and CDR2 YSYEKL. Trimming stripped 4 bases from V and 0 bases from J, with 13 bases between.

The chain is built from TRBV24-1 and TRBJ1-2; 10 positions agree with TRBD1. V was clipped by 3 bases and J by 4 bases; unmatched bases: 7. The CDR3 spans 16 residues. Germline-derived CDR1 and CDR2 are KGHDR and SFDVKD. The CDR3 coding sequence is TGTGCCACCAGTGATCGCACACGGACAGGGGGCTATGGCTACACCTTC. It translates to CATSDRTRTGGYGYTF.

The V call is TRBV7-3, the J call TRBJ2-2; maybe TRBD2 (6 bases). The CDR3 contains 15 residues. The ends were cut back, 1 base at V and 5 bases at J, with 11 bases in the middle. Germline CDR1 is SGHTA and CDR2 is FQGTGA. The CDR3 nucleotides are TGTGCCAGCAGCTTAATGGGCGGAGGGACCGGGGAGCTGTTTTTT. It is translated as CASSLMGGGTGELFF.

The chain couples TRBV18 to TRBJ2-1; a weak D match, TRBD2 (6 bases). Germline V gives CDR1 KGHSH, CDR2 LQKENI. Trimming removed 2 bases from V and 2 bases from J, with 10 bases in between. This CDR3 contains 15 residues. CDR3 DNA: TGTGCCAGCTCACCAAGCCGCGGGACCTACAATGAGCAGTTCTTC. It yields the protein CASSPSRGTYNEQFF.

The V call is TRBV5-4, the J call TRBJ2-7, with D perhaps matching TRBD2 (7 bases). V was trimmed by 0 bases and J by 2 bases, leaving 9 bases between them. This CDR3 spans 14 amino acids. Germline V lookup: CDR1 SGHNT, CDR2 YYREEE (reference sequence). The CDR3 loop reads CASSLAGGPYEQYF. CDR3 coding DNA: TGTGCCAGCAGCTTGGCCGGGGGGCCCTACGAGCAGTACTTC. The entire variable domain, with the rest obtained from reference TRBV5-4 and TRBJ2-7, is as follows: ETGVTQSPTHLIKTRGQQVTLRCSSQSGHNTVSWYQQALGQGPQFIFQYYREEENGRGNFPPRFSGLQFPNYSSELNVNALELDDSALYLCASSLAGGPYEQYFGPGTRLTVT.

The rearrangement links TRBV19 to TRBJ2-7; weak D call: TRBD2 (5 bases). Deletions cut 5 bases from V and 2 bases from J, with 13 bases between. From germline, CDR1 is LNHDA and CDR2 SQIVND (reference sequence). The CDR3 totals 14 residues. For the CDR3, the DNA is TGTGCCAGTAGTTTAGCCGGGAAAACCTACGAGCAGTACTTC. This gives the protein CASSLAGKTYEQYF.

The V and J genes are TRBV10-3 and TRBJ1-6; TRBD1 matches at 8 bases. Germline assignment: CDR1 ENHRY and CDR2 SYGVKD. V was pared by 2 bases and J by 7 bases, with 1 base of the junction left unmatched. CDR3 size: 14 residues. In nucleotides, the CDR3 is TGTGCCATCAGTGAGCGGACAGGGAATTCACCCCTCCACTTT. This encodes CAISERTGNSPLHF.

CDR3 DNA: TGTGCCAGTAGTATAGACAGGGTCTCCCAAGAGACCCAGTACTTC. It codes for CASSIDRVSQETQYF. This rearrangement joins TRBV19 to TRBJ2-5; D possibly corresponds to TRBD1 (5 bases). CDR3 length equals 15 residues. Germline V gives CDR1 LNHDA, CDR2 SQIVND (reference sequence). V lost 0 bases, J lost 1 base, and 9 bases lay in between.

The rearrangement links TRBV24-1 to TRBJ2-1, with TRBD2 matching over 11 bases. The germline V gene has CDR1 KGHDR and CDR2 SFDVKD. This CDR3 has 16 residues. The V gene end was trimmed by 3 bases and the J gene end by 4 bases; junction bases not matched to a gene: 4. CDR3 region: CATSDTASGGYNEQFF. The CDR3 DNA reads as TGTGCCACCAGTGATACGGCTAGCGGGGGGTACAATGAGCAGTTCTTC.

The chain joins TRBV12-5 to TRBJ1-5; 8 nucleotides agree with TRBD1. This CDR3 spans 13 amino acids. CDR1 is LGHNT, CDR2 FRNRAP, per germline. The V and J ends lost 7 bases and 5 bases, in that order; junction bases with no gene match: 4. CDR3: CASATGAYQPQHF. The CDR3 DNA is TGTGCTAGTGCGACAGGGGCTTATCAGCCCCAGCATTTT.

CDR3 loop: CASSYSTNLKNRGRNTGELFF. CDR3 nucleotide sequence: TGTGCCAGCAGTTACTCGACAAACTTAAAGAACAGGGGGCGTAACACCGGGGAGCTGTTTTTT. The rearrangement links TRBV6-2 or TRBV6-3 to TRBJ2-2, with TRBD1 matching over 9 bases. CDR3 length equals 21 residues. The V segment lost 0 bases and the J segment 2 bases; nucleotides outside the gene matches: 16. CDR1 MNHEY and CDR2 SVGEGT come from the germline V gene.

The CDR3, as DNA: TGTGCCAGCTCCCCCGGGGTGGGGAGCACTGAAGCTTTCTTT. It yields the protein CASSPGVGSTEAFF. V is TRBV18 and J is TRBJ1-1; D not resolved. The V gene lost 6 bases and the J gene lost 4 bases, with 15 bases spanning the gap. The CDR3 runs 14 residues. Germline CDR1 is KGHSH and CDR2 is LQKENI.

The V gene is TRBV7-2, the J gene TRBJ2-7; unclear D gene. V lost 5 bases and J lost 0, with 11 bases in between. The CDR3 spans 14 residues. Germline V gene data show CDR1 as SGHTA and CDR2 as FQGNSA. CDR3 region: CASSPSGNSYEQYF. Written as DNA, the CDR3 is TGTGCCAGCAGCCCGTCAGGAAACTCCTACGAGCAGTACTTC.

Details on this clone: The same CDR3 also results from other DNA sequences found in this sample. This chain connects TRBV29-1 to TRBJ2-7; 7 positions match TRBD2. Per the germline V gene, CDR1 is SQVTM and CDR2 is ANQGSEA. V was clipped by 4 bases and J by 4 bases; unmatched bases: 1. The CDR3 totals 11 residues. CDR3 DNA sequence: TGCAGCGTTGGCGGGGGTTACGAGCAGTACTTC. Translated, it gives CSVGGGYEQYF.

The chain recombines TRBV2 with TRBJ1-5; 7 bases align to TRBD1. Trimming at V came to 6 bases and at J to 2 bases, leaving 4 bases not matched to a gene. Looked up from germline, CDR1 is SNHLY and CDR2 is FYNNEI. The CDR3 totals 14 residues. The CDR3 here is CASRTGQGNQPQHF. DNA for the CDR3: TGTGCCAGCAGGACAGGGCAGGGCAATCAGCCCCAGCATTTT.

The chain has TRBV28 and TRBJ2-2; D possibly corresponds to TRBD2 (6 bases). V lost 5 bases, J lost 4 bases, and 8 bases lay in between. The germline V gene has CDR1 MDHEN and CDR2 SYDVKM. This CDR3 has 13 amino acids. The CDR3 DNA reads TGTGCCAGCAGTCGGCGGGGCACCGGGGAGCTGTTTTTT. It encodes CASSRRGTGELFF.

J is TRBJ1-4 and V is TRBV7-9; 7 nucleotides agree with TRBD1. The V segment lost 4 bases and the J segment 5 bases; nucleotides outside the gene matches: 10. Germline V gene sequence: CDR1 SEHNR, CDR2 FQNEAQ (reference sequence). The CDR3 consists of 16 residues. The CDR3 region is CASSWSPGTVNEKLFF. CDR3 DNA: TGTGCCAGCAGCTGGAGTCCCGGGACAGTGAATGAAAAACTGTTTTTT. Full variable domain (missing parts from reference TRBV7-9 and TRBJ1-4): DTGVSQNPRHKITKRGQNVTFRCDPISEHNRLYWYRQTLGQGPEFLTYFQNEAQLEKSRLLSDRFSAERPKGSFSTLEIQRTEQGDSAMYLCASSWSPGTVNEKLFFGSGTQLSVL.

This clone appeared a single time. J is TRBJ1-2 and V is TRBV18, with no clear D. The CDR3 extends over 15 amino acids. V was cut by 0 bases and J by 0 bases, with 8 bases left in between. The germline V gene has CDR1 KGHSH and CDR2 LQKENI. The CDR3 loop reads CASSPPGRANYGYTF. The CDR3 DNA is TGTGCCAGCTCACCACCCGGCCGGGCTAACTATGGCTACACCTTC.

The chain is built from TRBV19 and TRBJ1-5; D might be TRBD1 (6 bases). This CDR3 has 14 residues. Germline V lookup: CDR1 LNHDA, CDR2 SQIVND (reference sequence). V was cut by 3 bases and J by 6 bases, with 12 bases left in between. This chain's CDR3 is CASSIPQGPQPQHF. The CDR3 bases are TGTGCCAGTAGTATCCCACAGGGACCTCAGCCCCAGCATTTT.

The chain uses TRBV29-1 and TRBJ2-2, with a weak D call TRBD1 (5 bases). This CDR3 has 13 residues. With 4 bases removed from V and 8 bases from J, the gap between germline ends came to 14 bases. Germline V gene data show CDR1 as SQVTM and CDR2 as ANQGSEA. CDR3 coding DNA: TGCAGCGTTGTTAGGCAGGGTGATGGGGAGCTGTTTTTT. Amino acid sequence: CSVVRQGDGELFF.

The chain joins TRBV19 to TRBJ1-2; weak D call: TRBD1 (5 bases). Trimming cost V 6 bases and J 5 bases, with 13 bases left between them. The germline gives CDR1 LNHDA, CDR2 SQIVND (reference sequence). The CDR3 runs to 13 residues. CDR3 region: CASSWGDPYGYTF. CDR3 bases: TGTGCCAGTAGCTGGGGGGATCCTTATGGCTACACCTTC.

This sequence joins TRBV3-1 (or the pseudogene TRBV3-2) and TRBJ2-1; the match to TRBD1 covers 11 bases. CDR1 is LGHDT, CDR2 YNNKEL, per germline (reference sequence). V trimming: 2 bases; J trimming: 6 bases; junction bases outside the gene matches: 3. CDR3 size: 15 residues. CDR3 sequence reads: CASSQRDRGSNEQFF. The CDR3 region has the DNA TGTGCCAGCAGCCAACGGGACAGGGGGTCCAATGAGCAGTTCTTC.

The V gene is TRBV5-1, the J gene TRBJ1-2; D possibly corresponds to TRBD1 (5 bases). The CDR3 runs to 16 residues. Trimming cost V 2 bases and J 4 bases, with 18 bases left between them. Per germline, CDR1 SGHRS and CDR2 YFSETQ. CDR3 in DNA: TGCGCCAGCAGCTTAGGTCTGACCTCGGGGGGCTATGGCTACACCTTC. This translates into CASSLGLTSGGYGYTF.

The V call is TRBV4-2, the J call TRBJ1-5; TRBD1 matches 8 bases. CDR1 is LGHNA, CDR2 YNFKEQ, per germline. V was pared by 1 base and J by 0 bases, with 8 bases of the junction left unmatched. The CDR3 covers 18 residues. For the CDR3, the DNA is TGTGCCAGCAGCCAAGCCGGCGGGACAGGACGTAGCAATCAGCCCCAGCATTTT. This sequence encodes CASSQAGGTGRSNQPQHF.

J is TRBJ2-3 and V is TRBV18; D is uncertain. The V and J ends lost 2 bases and 4 bases respectively, with 4 bases between them. The length of the CDR3 is 12 residues. The germline V gene has CDR1 KGHSH and CDR2 LQKENI. This chain's CDR3 is CASSPEADTQYF. The CDR3 nucleotides are TGTGCCAGCTCACCAGAGGCAGATACGCAGTATTTT.

This clone has only one observation. This chain joins TRBV29-1 and TRBJ2-4, with TRBD1 identical over 9 bases. The CDR3 totals 14 residues. The V gene end was trimmed by 6 bases and the J gene end by 6 bases; junction bases not matched to a gene: 9. Looked up from germline, CDR1 is SQVTM and CDR2 is ANQGSEA. The CDR3 DNA reads TGCAGCGTCGTACCGGGACAGGGTAGAAACATTCAGTACTTC. It encodes CSVVPGQGRNIQYF. The entire variable domain, with the rest obtained from reference TRBV29-1 and TRBJ2-4, is as follows: SAVISQKPSRDICQRGTSLTIQCQVDSQVTMMFWYRQQPGQSLTLIATANQGSEATYESGFVIDKFPISRPNLTFSTLTVSNMSPEDSSIYLCSVVPGQGRNIQYFGAGTRLSVL.

This rearrangement joins TRBV5-4 to TRBJ2-7; TRBD1 agrees at 9 bases. From germline, CDR1 is SGHNT and CDR2 YYREEE (reference sequence). The V and J ends lost 3 bases and 2 bases, in that order; junction bases with no gene match: 6. The CDR3 sequence is 15 residues long. CDR3 coding DNA: TGTGCCAGCAGCTCTAAGACAGGGGGAACCTACGAGCAGTACTTC. It translates to CASSSKTGGTYEQYF. Looking up the rest from reference TRBV5-4 and TRBJ2-7 gives the full variable domain: ETGVTQSPTHLIKTRGQQVTLRCSSQSGHNTVSWYQQALGQGPQFIFQYYREEENGRGNFPPRFSGLQFPNYSSELNVNALELDDSALYLCASSSKTGGTYEQYFGPGTRLTVT.